The present entry profiles one T cell receptor (beta chain) with its context. Its target is unknown. This sample was included in a study of cytomegalovirus exposure and HLA in healthy donors. Study conclusions and caveats: An analysis that was carried out later associated approximately 15,000 TCR beta sequences with HLA alleles at 0.05 false discovery rate. The authors enumerated 150 to 200 TCR beta chains as linked to cytomegalovirus.

The PCR was carried out with 60 Vbeta primers and 13 Jbeta primers. Under the authors' procedure: In a later analysis, about 9.9 million of 75 million to 85 million unique beta chains occurred in at least two donors. TCRdb keeps only in-frame clones here, not all; method: immunoSEQ multiplex PCR. That table furnishes V, J and clone size, whereas the DNA furnished D and trimming. The sample shows approximately 170,000 clones, 82% of them seen only once. The CDR3 spans 16 residues. Germline CDR1 SGHVS, CDR2 FNYEAQ. The ends were cut back, 4 bases at V and 5 bases at J, with 20 bases in the middle. The rearrangement joins TRBV7-6 to TRBJ2-5, with D unresolved. The receptor comes from a male donor in good health and CMV-seronegative. Material for sequencing was PBMCs. The CDR3 reads CASSSSMGEITETQYF. CDR3 sequence (DNA): TGTGCCAGCAGCTCCTCAATGGGCGAAATAACGGAGACCCAGTACTTC.